This TCR beta chain appears in the sequencing data of a study of T cell clonality in common variable immunodeficiency. Study findings and constraints: CVID subjects had higher TCRbeta clonality than healthy controls, most marked in about a third. Patient heterogeneity in the CVID cohort limited correlations between repertoire features and clinical complications.

TCRdb's copy holds only in-frame clones and misses some; the assay was immunoSEQ multiplex PCR. The sample presents tens of thousands of clones, none singletons. This clone was picked up many times. What it binds is unknown. The CDR3 extends 3 residues past the end of the read, so its final part is completed from the germline J gene. CDR3 length: 12 residues. With 7 bases clipped from V and 2 bases from J, the junction kept 2 bases outside the gene matches. CDR1 SGHRS and CDR2 YFSETQ come from the germline V gene. This clonotype was sampled from a person aged 18 to 69 in good health. The material sequenced was peripheral blood mononuclear cells. The chain recombines TRBV5-1 with TRBJ2-5; 7 bases line up with TRBD2. CDR3 bases read: TGCGCCAGCGGGGGGGAACAAGAGACC. Translation: CASGGEQET. The full CDR3 protein is CASGGEQETQYF.